Below, 9 T cell receptor beta chains from the same sample are listed, as sequenced in a study of prognosis after radiotherapy for stage I lung cancer. Starting from genomic DNA, TCR beta CDR3 was amplified through two-round multiplex PCR. Amplification during the initial PCR round employed primers specific to each TRBV and TRBJ gene. Via MiXCR, TCRdb re-called the multiplex PCR reads, giving one row per CDR3 protein. The sample lists roughly 13,000 distinct CDR3 sequences, around a third occurring once. The material sequenced was PBMCs, taken before or after stereotactic body radiation therapy (not recorded which). The receptors stem from a donor at least 50 years old with non-small cell lung cancer.

This clonotype was observed at least ten times. V and J are TRBV20-1 and TRBJ2-2; D gene ambiguous. This CDR3 contains 14 residues. Germline V lookup: CDR1 DFQATT, CDR2 SNEGSKA (reference sequence). Between the trimmed V and J ends, which lost 5 bases and 3 bases, there was a span of 13 bases. CDR3 residues: CSAGRALDTGELFF. The CDR3, as DNA: TGCAGTGCTGGCCGGGCTCTAGACACCGGGGAGCTGTTTTTT.

In this sample, this clonotype is medium-sized (0.01 to 0.1%). The CDR3 DNA reads TGTGCCAGCAGCCAAGATGTGACAGGTGGCTACGAGCAGTACTTC. Translated: CASSQDVTGGYEQYF. The chain recombines TRBV4-2 with TRBJ2-7, with a weak D call TRBD1 (6 bases). Trimming took 0 bases from V and 3 from J, leaving 12 bases between them. CDR3 size: 15 residues. CDR1 is LGHNA, CDR2 YNFKEQ, per germline.

This clonotype was picked up many times. This chain links TRBV14 with TRBJ2-7, with a tentative D call TRBD1 (6 bases). Germline CDR1 is SGHDN and CDR2 is FVKESK. This CDR3 has 15 residues. The ends were cut back, 0 bases at V and 6 bases at J, with 15 bases in the middle. The CDR3 coding sequence is TGTGCCAGCAGCCAAGATTGGCGGACCAGGGGCGAGCAGTACTTC. Protein sequence: CASSQDWRTRGEQYF.

At least ten counts were recorded for this clonotype. V and J are TRBV4-2 and TRBJ1-2, with a possible D match to TRBD1 (5 bases). Trimming took 1 base from V and 0 from J, leaving 6 bases between them. Germline CDR1 LGHNA, CDR2 YNFKEQ. The CDR3 is 14 amino acids. The CDR3 nucleotides read TGTGCCAGCAGCCAAGGGGGCGCTAACTATGGCTACACCTTC. Protein sequence: CASSQGGANYGYTF.

The V gene is TRBV3-1, the J gene TRBJ2-3, with D perhaps matching TRBD2 (6 bases). From germline, CDR1 is LGHDT and CDR2 YNNKEL (reference sequence). V lost 3 bases and J 3 bases, leaving 13 bases between the germline ends. This CDR3 contains 15 residues. The DNA of the CDR3 is TGTGCCAGCAGCCAGGGACTGCTTGAAACAGATACGCAGTATTTT. Its protein product is CASSQGLLETDTQYF.

Relative to its sample, this clonotype is medium-sized. The J gene is TRBJ2-1, the V gene TRBV28, with a tentative D call TRBD2 (6 bases). The germline CDR1 and CDR2 sequences are MDHEN and SYDVKM. Trimming took off 5 bases at V and 6 bases at J, with 17 bases between the two ends. CDR3 length: 15 amino acids. This chain's CDR3 is CASSVVREATNEQFF. CDR3 in DNA: TGTGCCAGCAGTGTGGTAAGGGAGGCCACCAATGAGCAGTTCTTC.

This clonotype was seen once. The chain employs TRBV5-1 and TRBJ1-2; 11 bases map to TRBD1. The junction had 6 bases not matched to a gene; V was cut back by 4 bases and J by 4 bases. The CDR3 is 15 residues long. Germline loops: CDR1 SGHRS, CDR2 YFSETQ. CDR3 sequence reads: CASSLPGTGGYGYTF. For the CDR3, the DNA is TGCGCCAGCAGCCTCCCCGGGACAGGGGGCTATGGCTACACCTTC. Complete variable domain (other parts from reference TRBV5-1 and TRBJ1-2): KAGVTQTPRYLIKTRGQQVTLSCSPISGHRSVSWYQQTPGQGLQFLFEYFSETQRNKGNFPGRFSGRQFSNSRSEMNVSTLELGDSALYLCASSLPGTGGYGYTFGSGTRLTVV.

This clonotype was observed at least ten times. V is TRBV18 and J is TRBJ2-7; D not resolved. V lost 5 bases to trimming and J lost 10 bases, with 21 bases between them. Germline CDR1 KGHSH, CDR2 LQKENI. The CDR3 sequence is 14 residues long. CDR3 in amino acids: CASSGSSMQEPQYF. CDR3 sequence (DNA): TGTGCCAGCTCAGGAAGTAGTATGCAGGAACCACAGTACTTC.

The table lists this clonotype with many counts. The chain has TRBV11-2 and TRBJ2-5, with TRBD2 identical over 10 bases. Looked up from germline, CDR1 is SGHAT and CDR2 is FQNNGV. The CDR3 length is 15 residues. V lost 4 bases, J lost 6 bases, and 8 bases stayed unmatched. CDR3 in DNA: TGTGCCAGCAGCTCTGATAGCGGGAGGTTAAAGACCCAGTACTTC. Amino acid sequence: CASSSDSGRLKTQYF.